This T cell receptor (beta chain) was sequenced during a study of blood T cells in healthy people across ages (dated by TCRdb to the mid-2010s). Looking at the study overall: In model experiments, roughly one uniquely barcoded TCR beta cDNA molecule per two T cells was captured by template switching. The study analyzed two additional independent replicas of 1 million unique cDNA reads from the same blood draw for two donors, one aged 18 to 30 and one aged 80 or older. To avoid experimental bias, donors of different ages were distributed randomly across sequencing lanes. The donors were divided into four age groups: young (average 16 years), middle-aged (roughly 42), aged (about 62) and long-lived (roughly 82). Using deep sequencing normalized with unique cDNA molecular identifiers, the study measured how TCR beta repertoire diversity changes with age.

Study-level results and caveats: Because the CMV infection status of the donors was unknown, age-related changes in expanded clonotypes may potentially have been confounded. Because profiling used bulk unsorted PBMCs, naive and antigen-experienced compartments could not be compared conclusively. The percentage of naive T cells measured by flow cytometry correlated strongly with observed TCR beta diversity. Estimates of total diversity based on one million sequenced T cells were regarded as lower bounds and as underestimates. Compared with the aged group, the long-lived group had more naive CD4+ T cells, fewer expanded clones and increased TCR diversity, a pattern suggesting age selection. As age increased, observed TCR beta diversity per million T cells dropped in a roughly linear way, and a significant reduction was already evident by age about 36.

The donors were 40 or so Caucasian individuals from Russia, aged roughly 6 to 95 years, who were systemically healthy. Each donor gave 9 to 10 milliliters of peripheral blood, collected into EDTA-treated Vacutainer tubes. Ficoll-Paque density-gradient centrifugation was used to isolate PBMCs, with at least 6 million per sample. Trizol reagent was used to extract total RNA from the PBMCs, yielding at least 5.5 micrograms per sample. Naive CD45RAhigh/CD27high T cell percentages were measured by flow cytometry on a PBMC aliquot from every donor. Library method: 5' RACE. Data came from an Illumina HiSeq 2500. A second roughly 7 to 11 cycle PCR used a sample-barcoded 5' primer and a J-beta primer mix. Each TCR beta cDNA molecule received a unique molecular identifier from a template-switch 5' adaptor carrying 12 random nucleotides. Each sample yielded at least 2.5 million CDR3-containing paired-end reads. First-strand cDNA was synthesized from all RNA with the Mint cDNA synthesis kit, primed by a TRBC-specific oligonucleotide. All cDNA was treated with uracil-DNA glycosylase and then went through a first 18-cycle PCR with the universal primers M1SS and BC2_uni_R. As for how the authors treated the data: For normalization, 1 million high-quality reads were randomly selected from each sample, with every read carrying a distinct molecular identifier. Reads sharing molecular identifiers were discarded rather than binned into consensus sequences. MiTCR, run with a Q25 quality threshold and the strictest error-elimination algorithm, handled CDR3 identification, clonotype clustering and error correction. A nonparametric unseen species model with Euler transformation was used to estimate a lower bound on total TCR beta diversity. TCRdb reanalyzed the raw reads on its own, using fastp at Q25 for trimming and MiXCR for clone calling, and kept in-frame beta chains. Each entry merges the rows of one CDR3 protein and shows their most common DNA and genes. TCRdb's processing, not the authors' own work, is the source of the V and J calls. Here the sample has about a million distinct CDR3 sequences; roughly 52% occur a single time. In total, the top ten clones hold about an eighth of the sample.

This clonotype was seen many times. It has no known antigen specificity. No quality values exist for individual bases; no much larger clone is one base distant. CDR1 and CDR2 (SGHTA, FQGNSA) derive from the germline V gene. Including the terminal cysteine and phenylalanine, the CDR3 comprises 16 residues. The CDR3 DNA has 48 bases and is translated from base 1. The germline ends are 19 bases apart after V is trimmed by 5 bases and J by 4 bases. Material for sequencing was blood. The sequence is built from TRBV7-2 and TRBJ2-3; TRBD2 could be the D gene, as 6 bases match. The sequence derives from a man aged 25 to 40 in good health. CDR3 reads: CASSTRLGGVSDTQYF. The nucleotide sequence is given as TGTGCCAGCAGCACCCGACTGGGCGGGGTTTCAGATACGCAGTATTTT. With all but the CDR3 taken from the reference TRBV7-2 and TRBJ2-3 genes, the full variable domain is: GAGVSQSPSNKVTEKGKDVELRCDPISGHTALYWYRQSLGQGLEFLIYFQGNSAPDKSGLPSDRFSAERTGGSVSTLTIQRTQQEDSAVYLCASSTRLGGVSDTQYFGPGTRLTVL.